One TCR beta chain is described in this entry. Its antigen is unidentified. The material for each subset, its genomic DNA, was split evenly across several immunoSEQ plates. Repertoires were generated with immunoSEQ multiplex PCR, while TCRdb's copy carries only in-frame clones and drops some. The data contain millions of clones, over 85% of them singletons. The data were taken from a study of shared clonotypes between healthy human individuals. This CDR3 has 13 residues. V was pared by 5 bases and J by 8 bases, with 13 bases between. Germline lookup yields CDR1 MDHEN and CDR2 SYDVKM. Overall study findings and caveats: Clonotypes which were not shared had lower generation probabilities than clonotypes that all four donors shared. Naive subsets generally exceeded memory subsets in estimated richness.

The healthy adult donors were HIV-negative and reported no recent acute infections or vaccinations. J is TRBJ2-1 and V is TRBV28; possibly TRBD1 for D (5 bases). The source of this sequence is a man between 18 and 35 years old in good health. Some clones in this sample may be carry-over from other donors' samples. Sequencing was performed on naive CD4+ T cells from PBMCs. Subset here: CD45RA+ positively selected. CDR3 loop: CASSDRNLHEQFF. CDR3 sequence (DNA): TGTGCCAGCAGTGACAGAAATCTACATGAGCAGTTCTTC. Looking up the rest from reference TRBV28 and TRBJ2-1 gives the full variable domain: DVKVTQSSRYLVKRTGEKVFLECVQDMDHENMFWYRQDPGLGLRLIYFSYDVKMKEKGDIPEGYSVSREKKERFSLILESASTNQTSMYLCASSDRNLHEQFFGPGTRLTVL.